This is a list of T cell receptor beta chains from one sample in a study of Tregs in tolerant kidney transplant recipients. Assay used: immunoSEQ multiplex PCR; TCRdb lists only in-frame clones, some missing. The data contain some 80,000 clones, roughly 98% of them singletons. The sample was CD4+ T cells from blood, taken before the transplant. The origin of the receptors is a human donor who received a combined kidney and bone marrow transplant. Each CDR3 is given with its conserved first and last residue. A D gene is named only where the DNA matches it firmly. Expanded clones are given a class, and other clones once, few, many or no size at all.

D,J,size,V,DNA,CDR3
-,TRBJ1-2,-,TRBV5-1,TGCGCCAGCAGCCACTACAGGGTAAAGGGCTATGGCTACACCTTC,CASSHYRVKGYGYTF
TRBD1,TRBJ2-1,-,TRBV4-2,TGTGCCAGCAGCCAAGGCTTTTGGCAGGGGGTGGGAAGCTCCTACAATGAGCAGTTCTTC,CASSQGFWQGVGSSYNEQFF
-,TRBJ1-6,-,TRBV7-9,TGTGCCAGCAGCTTGGTCGGGGAAAGCTCCTATAATTCACCCCTCCACTTT,CASSLVGESSYNSPLHF
-,TRBJ1-1,-,TRBV7-6,TGTGCCAGCAGCCCGCTGAGCCGGGAAGCTTTCTTT,CASSPLSREAFF
-,TRBJ1-1,-,TRBV7-2,TGTGCCAGCAGCTTAGCGTCAGGGTTCACTGAAGCTTTCTTT,CASSLASGFTEAFF
-,TRBJ2-6,-,TRBV11-2,TGTGCCAGCAGCCCCCGAGGTGGGGCCCTGATGGCCAACGTCCTGACTTTC,CASSPRGGALMANVLTF
TRBD2,TRBJ2-5,-,TRBV5-4,TGTGCCAGCAGCTCCGGACTAGCGGGACCCACAGAGACCCAGTACTTC,CASSSGLAGPTETQYF
-,TRBJ1-4,-,TRBV18,TGTGCCAGCTCACCAAGCGGTAATGAAAAACTGTTTTTT,CASSPSGNEKLFF
-,TRBJ1-3,-,TRBV19,TGTGCCAGTAGTATTTCACTGTACTCTGGAAACACCATATATTTT,CASSISLYSGNTIYF
-,TRBJ2-1,-,TRBV5-1,TGCGCCAGCAGCCCTCGGACAGCCTACAATGAGCAGTTCTTC,CASSPRTAYNEQFF
-,TRBJ1-1,-,TRBV27,TGTGCCAGCAGTTGGGGAGCTGAAGCTTTCTTT,CASSWGAEAFF
-,TRBJ1-5,-,TRBV30,TGTGCCTGGAGTGTACTTCCAGGGGATCAGCCCCAGCATTTT,CAWSVLPGDQPQHF
-,TRBJ2-5,-,TRBV10-3,TGTGCCATCAGTGAGTTTGGAGGTAACCAAGAGACCCAGTACTTC,CAISEFGGNQETQYF
TRBD2,TRBJ2-7,-,TRBV19,TGTGCCAGTAGTGGAAGGGTGGGCGGGAGTTCCTACGAGCAGTACTTC,CASSGRVGGSSYEQYF
TRBD2,TRBJ2-1,-,TRBV7-6,TGTGCCAGCAGCGCCCAACTAGCGTCACACTACAATGAGCAGTTCTTC,CASSAQLASHYNEQFF
-,TRBJ2-3,-,TRBV5-1,TGCGCCAGCAGCTTCACCCTTCGACAGCAGTACACAGATACGCAGTATTTT,CASSFTLRQQYTDTQYF
-,TRBJ2-7,-,TRBV19,TGTGCCAGTAGTCGAAGACAGGACCCCATGGCCTACGAGCAGTACTTC,CASSRRQDPMAYEQYF
-,TRBJ1-1,-,TRBV4-3,TGCGCCAGCAGCCAAGGGTATCAGGTCCCTGAAGCTTTCTTT,CASSQGYQVPEAFF
-,TRBJ2-2,-,TRBV5-1,TGCGCCAGCACCACAAACACGCACCCAGCCGGGGAGCTGTTTTTT,CASTTNTHPAGELFF
TRBD2,TRBJ2-5,-,TRBV5-4,TGTGCCAGCAGCTTGGATCCGGGACTAGCGGGAGTGGAGACCCAGTACTTC,CASSLDPGLAGVETQYF
-,TRBJ2-7,-,TRBV11-2,TGTGCCAGCAGCTTACGACGGGTGAGTGGCGAGCAGTACTTC,CASSLRRVSGEQYF
-,TRBJ2-7,-,TRBV20-1,TGCAGTGCGCGTGGCGGCTACGAGCAGTACTTC,CSARGGYEQYF
TRBD2,TRBJ2-2,once,TRBV27,TGTGCCAGCAGTTTAGCCCCCCCCCTAGCGGGAGGGGGGGAGCTGTTTTTT,CASSLAPPLAGGGELFF
TRBD1,TRBJ2-5,-,TRBV7-7,TGTGCCAGCAGCCTGACAGGGGAAGGAAAGACCCAGTACTTC,CASSLTGEGKTQYF
-,TRBJ2-1,-,TRBV7-2,TGTGCCAGCAGCTTAACGGGGCCTGCGGGGCATGAGCAGTTCTTC,CASSLTGPAGHEQFF
TRBD1,TRBJ1-5,-,TRBV19,TGTGCCAGTAGTTTTCAGGGGGCTTTTAGCAATCAGCCCCAGCATTTT,CASSFQGAFSNQPQHF
-,TRBJ1-2,-,TRBV30,TGTGCCTGGAGGCAGGCAGGGGCTTATGGCTACACCTTC,CAWRQAGAYGYTF
TRBD2,TRBJ2-1,-,TRBV2,TGTGCCAGCAGTAAAAGGACTAGCGGGGATGAGCAGTTCTTC,CASSKRTSGDEQFF
TRBD1,TRBJ1-5,-,TRBV6-5,TGTGCCAGCAGTTACCTTTCTGGGACAGGGTCTCAGCCCCAGCATTTT,CASSYLSGTGSQPQHF
-,TRBJ1-5,-,TRBV20-1,TGCAGTGTGGGGGCGGATCAGCCCCAGCATTTT,CSVGADQPQHF
TRBD2,TRBJ2-7,-,TRBV7-3,TGTGCCAGCAGGGAAGCGGGAGGGACCTCCTACGAGCAGTACTTC,CASREAGGTSYEQYF
-,TRBJ2-6,-,TRBV4-3,TGCGCCAGCAGCCAAAGGAGTCAGGGGCTCTCTGGGGCCAACGTCCTGACTTTC,CASSQRSQGLSGANVLTF
TRBD2,TRBJ2-5,-,TRBV2,TGTGCCAGCAGCGACCTAGCGGGTAGAAAAGAGACCCAGTACTTC,CASSDLAGRKETQYF
-,TRBJ2-7,-,TRBV7-6,TGTGCCAGCAGCTCTAGGAGGGTCGCCGGCGAGCAGTACTTC,CASSSRRVAGEQYF
TRBD2,TRBJ2-7,-,TRBV7-8,TGTGCCAGCAGCTCAAGAACTTCGCCGGGACTAGCGGGGGAAGAGCAGTACTTC,CASSSRTSPGLAGEEQYF
-,TRBJ1-4,-,TRBV9,TGTGCCAGCAGCCCACAGGTAGGGCATTTCGAAAAACTGTTTTTT,CASSPQVGHFEKLFF
-,TRBJ2-5,-,TRBV11-3,TGTGCCAGCAGCTTAGGACTACCTCTAGAGACCCAGTACTTC,CASSLGLPLETQYF
-,TRBJ1-3,-,TRBV30,TGTGCCTGGAGTGTACCGCCGGTGAGCGGGCCGTGGACCATATATTTT,CAWSVPPVSGPWTIYF
-,TRBJ2-7,-,TRBV18,TGTGCCAGCTCAAGGACAGCTAACTACGAGCAGTACTTC,CASSRTANYEQYF
TRBD2,TRBJ2-5,-,TRBV11-3,TGTGCCAGCAGCTTATCTAGCGGACAAGAGACCCAGTACTTC,CASSLSSGQETQYF
TRBD1,TRBJ1-1,-,TRBV6-1,TGTGCCAGCAGTATTCACAGGGGTGAAGCTTTCTTT,CASSIHRGEAFF
TRBD1,TRBJ1-4,-,TRBV19,TGTGCCAGTAGTCCCCCCCGACAGGGGGCGATAGGAAAACTGTTTTTT,CASSPPRQGAIGKLFF
TRBD1,TRBJ1-1,once,TRBV2,TGTGCCAGCAGTTCGCCGGGACAGGGGAGGCCTGAAGCTTTCTTT,CASSSPGQGRPEAFF
-,TRBJ1-5,-,TRBV2,TGTGCCAGCAGCGCCGGTCTACAGCCCCAGCATTTT,CASSAGLQPQHF
-,TRBJ1-1,-,TRBV29-1,TGCAGCGTTGTAGGGGTGAGGAACACTGAAGCTTTCTTT,CSVVGVRNTEAFF
-,TRBJ1-5,-,TRBV5-1,TGCGCCAGCAGCTTGGCCCCAGGGATCGGTCAGCCCCAGCATTTT,CASSLAPGIGQPQHF
TRBD1,TRBJ1-5,-,TRBV30,TGTGCCTACGGGACAGGGATCAATCAGCCCCAGCATTTT,CAYGTGINQPQHF
TRBD2,TRBJ2-4,-,TRBV19,TGTGCCAGTAGTTCCCTGGGGCGGGAGGAGGAAAACATTCAGTACTTC,CASSSLGREEENIQYF
TRBD1,TRBJ2-7,-,TRBV5-6,TGTGCCAGCAGCTTGGATCCAGGGGGTGGCTACGAGCAGTACTTC,CASSLDPGGGYEQYF
-,TRBJ1-1,-,TRBV11-3,TGTGCCAGCAGCTCGCACCCCCCCAATTCGGGGACTGAAGCTTTCTTT,CASSSHPPNSGTEAFF
TRBD1,TRBJ1-6,-,TRBV19,TGTGCCAGTAGTATTGTGGACAGGGCTTCACCCCTCCACTTT,CASSIVDRASPLHF
TRBD2,TRBJ2-3,-,TRBV5-4,TGTGCCAGCAGCTTGCCCCGGGGGGATGTAGATACGCAGTATTTT,CASSLPRGDVDTQYF
TRBD1,TRBJ1-5,-,TRBV7-7,TGTGCCAGCAGCTCCGCCGAGACAGGGTACGGTCAGCCCCAGCATTTT,CASSSAETGYGQPQHF
-,TRBJ1-2,-,TRBV5-8,TGTGCCAGCAGCTTACCCGCGGCATACAACTATGGCTACACCTTC,CASSLPAAYNYGYTF